The 6 T cell receptor beta chains below come from one sample, sequenced in a study of T cell responses to AZD1222 COVID-19 vaccine. TCRdb's table, derived via immunoSEQ multiplex PCR, lists solely in-frame clones and lacks some. The table lists 110,000 to 150,000 clones, approximately 94% of them singletons, with approximately 9% in the top ten. The source material was peripheral blood, sampled on day 0 of AZD1222 vaccination. These receptors were obtained from an adult in good health.

The rearrangement uses TRBV6-1 and TRBJ1-5, with 7 bases fitting TRBD1. V gave up 2 bases and J gave up 4 bases; unmatched junction bases: 5. The CDR3 spans 15 residues. The V gene's germline CDR1 is MNHNS and CDR2 SASEGT. The CDR3 loop is CASSEFARGNQPQHF. The DNA of the CDR3 is TGTGCCAGCAGTGAATTCGCCAGGGGGAATCAGCCCCAGCATTTT.

This sequence joins TRBV7-2 and TRBJ1-1; the D is unclear. This CDR3 comprises 16 residues. CDR1 SGHTA and CDR2 FQGNSA come from the germline V gene. V was trimmed by 5 bases and J by 0 bases, leaving 16 bases between them. DNA of the CDR3: TGTGCCAGCAGCAGGAACAGCGCCCGCATGAACACTGAAGCTTTCTTT. This sequence encodes CASSRNSARMNTEAFF.

This chain connects TRBV11-3 to TRBJ2-2, with 13 bases matching TRBD2. The germline V gene has CDR1 SGHNT and CDR2 YENEEA. The length of the CDR3 is 18 residues. The V gene end was trimmed by 5 bases and the J gene end by 3 bases; junction bases not matched to a gene: 9. Written as DNA, the CDR3 is TGTGCCAGCAGCCCCAGGACTAGCGGGGGATTTCACACCGGGGAGCTGTTTTTT. It yields the protein CASSPRTSGGFHTGELFF.

The genes are TRBV10-3 and TRBJ2-7; unclear D gene. V was pared by 3 bases and J by 0 bases, with 12 bases between. The CDR3 loop spans 15 amino acids. Germline lookup yields CDR1 ENHRY and CDR2 SYGVKD. This chain's CDR3 is CAISEGEATSYEQYF. The CDR3 DNA follows: TGTGCCATCAGTGAAGGTGAGGCCACCTCCTACGAGCAGTACTTC.

This sequence joins TRBV6-2 or TRBV6-3 and TRBJ1-1; the D gene is possibly TRBD1 (6 bases). This CDR3 comprises 13 residues. Germline-derived CDR1 and CDR2 are MNHEY and SVGEGT. V was pared by 6 bases and J by 4 bases, with 12 bases between. The CDR3 is CASSLRGGTEAFF. CDR3 bases: TGTGCCAGCAGCCTCAGGGGCGGCACTGAAGCTTTCTTT.

The chain couples TRBV14 to TRBJ2-1, with 7 positions matching TRBD1. Germline V gives CDR1 SGHDN, CDR2 FVKESK. Trimming cost V 4 bases and J 2 bases; bases outside gene matches: 8. The CDR3 sequence is 16 residues long. The CDR3 DNA reads TGTGCCAGCAGCCGACAGGGTTATGTGACCTACAATGAGCAGTTCTTC. Residues: CASSRQGYVTYNEQFF.